The 12 T cell receptor beta chains reported below all come from one sample, sequenced in a study of shared clonotypes between healthy human individuals. The table came from immunoSEQ multiplex PCR; TCRdb's copy has only in-frame clones and leaves some out. The table includes under 200,000 clones, just under 95% detected once. Input material: naive CD4+ T cells sorted from blood. As to subset: CD45RA+ positively selected. Receptors were obtained from a woman aged 25 to 39 in good health.

This clone appeared once. This sequence joins TRBV10-3 and TRBJ2-5; no definite D call. The CDR3 sequence is 12 residues long. Germline CDR1 and CDR2: ENHRY and SYGVKD. V lost 0 bases and J 4 bases, leaving 3 bases between the germline ends. In nucleotides, the CDR3 is TGTGCCATCAGTGAGTCGGTAGAGACCCAGTACTTC. This translates into CAISESVETQYF.

The V and J genes are TRBV5-1 and TRBJ2-7; the D gene is possibly TRBD2 (6 bases). CDR1 and CDR2 (germline): SGHRS, YFSETQ. This CDR3 has 12 amino acids. Trimming stripped 5 bases from V and 6 bases from J, with 12 bases between. The CDR3 nucleotides read TGCGCCAGCAGGGAGGAGGGAGGCGAGCAGTACTTC. It yields the protein CASREEGGEQYF.

This sequence joins TRBV6-6 and TRBJ2-7; TRBD2 matches 8 bases. The CDR3 spans 13 residues. V lost 4 bases and J lost 3; bases outside the gene matches: 2. Germline V gene data show CDR1 as MNHNY and CDR2 as SVGAGI (reference sequence). In nucleotides, the CDR3 is TGTGCCAGCAGTTCCGGGACTAGCTACGAGCAGTACTTC. Its translation: CASSSGTSYEQYF.

This rearrangement joins TRBV9 to TRBJ2-1; 10 nucleotides line up with TRBD2. After removal of 3 bases from V and 2 bases from J, the junction contained 5 bases not matched to a gene. The CDR3 is made up of 16 amino acids. The germline gives CDR1 SGDLS, CDR2 YYNGEE. The CDR3 protein is CASSAGSGGTYNEQFF. DNA for the CDR3: TGTGCCAGCAGCGCGGGTAGCGGGGGGACCTACAATGAGCAGTTCTTC.

The chain has TRBV7-9 and TRBJ2-7; 7 bases fit TRBD1. V lost 4 bases, J lost 6 bases, and 3 bases stayed unmatched. The CDR3 extends over 12 amino acids. Germline CDR1 and CDR2: SEHNR and FQNEAQ (reference sequence). In DNA, the CDR3 is TGTGCCAGCAGCTCACAGGGGAGCGAGCAGTACTTC. Protein sequence: CASSSQGSEQYF.

This rearrangement joins TRBV2 to TRBJ2-7; D is uncertain. Germline values: CDR1 SNHLY, CDR2 FYNNEI. Deletions cut 6 bases from V and 4 bases from J, with 10 bases between. The CDR3 is made up of 12 amino acids. The DNA of the CDR3 is TGTGCCAGCAGGGCCCCACAGTACGAGCAGTACTTC. Translating it yields CASRAPQYEQYF.

The gene calls are TRBV2 and TRBJ1-2; perhaps TRBD1 as D (5 bases). From germline, CDR1 is SNHLY and CDR2 FYNNEI. V lost 7 bases and J 6 bases, leaving 15 bases between the germline ends. The CDR3 has 13 residues. This CDR3 is CASTPLGGDGYTF. The CDR3 region has the DNA TGTGCCAGCACCCCCCTTGGGGGGGATGGCTACACCTTC.

The chain has TRBV7-2 and TRBJ2-7; D not certain. The V gene's germline CDR1 is SGHTA and CDR2 FQGNSA. With 0 bases removed from V and 4 bases from J, the gap between germline ends came to 10 bases. The CDR3 spans 14 residues. The CDR3, as DNA: TGTGCCAGCAGCTTAGCGCCCAGAGCTTACGAGCAGTACTTC. Residues: CASSLAPRAYEQYF.

The chain uses TRBV6-1 and TRBJ2-7, with 7 bases that match TRBD1. The V segment lost 5 bases and the J segment 2 bases; nucleotides outside the gene matches: 6. The germline CDR1 and CDR2 sequences are MNHNS and SASEGT. The CDR3 loop spans 14 amino acids. The CDR3 sequence: CASSLMTGPYEQYF. The CDR3 DNA sequence: TGTGCCAGCAGTCTAATGACAGGGCCCTACGAGCAGTACTTC.

In its sample, this clone was seen once. The chain employs TRBV6-5 and TRBJ2-7; D unresolved. The CDR3 totals 11 residues. CDR1 is MNHEY, CDR2 SVGAGI, per germline. Trimming cost V 5 bases and J 7 bases, with 9 bases left between them. The CDR3: CASSLGLEQYF. DNA for the CDR3: TGTGCCAGCAGTCTAGGGCTGGAGCAGTACTTC.

The chain is built from TRBV2 and TRBJ2-7; perhaps TRBD2 as D (7 bases). This CDR3 region has 16 residues. V shed 4 bases and J shed 6 bases, with 22 bases lying between them. Germline CDR1 and CDR2: SNHLY and FYNNEI. The CDR3 loop reads CASSVTWGKGGSEQYF. The CDR3 bases are TGTGCCAGCAGTGTTACTTGGGGGAAGGGGGGGTCCGAGCAGTACTTC.

The chain carries TRBV14 and TRBJ2-6, with D tentatively TRBD2 (5 bases). CDR1 is SGHDN and CDR2 is FVKESK in the germline V gene. CDR3 size: 17 residues. V lost 3 bases to trimming and J lost 2 bases, with 14 bases between them. The CDR3 here is CASSHLGAGTGANVLTF. The CDR3 bases are TGTGCCAGCAGCCACCTCGGCGCCGGGACTGGGGCCAACGTCCTGACTTTC.